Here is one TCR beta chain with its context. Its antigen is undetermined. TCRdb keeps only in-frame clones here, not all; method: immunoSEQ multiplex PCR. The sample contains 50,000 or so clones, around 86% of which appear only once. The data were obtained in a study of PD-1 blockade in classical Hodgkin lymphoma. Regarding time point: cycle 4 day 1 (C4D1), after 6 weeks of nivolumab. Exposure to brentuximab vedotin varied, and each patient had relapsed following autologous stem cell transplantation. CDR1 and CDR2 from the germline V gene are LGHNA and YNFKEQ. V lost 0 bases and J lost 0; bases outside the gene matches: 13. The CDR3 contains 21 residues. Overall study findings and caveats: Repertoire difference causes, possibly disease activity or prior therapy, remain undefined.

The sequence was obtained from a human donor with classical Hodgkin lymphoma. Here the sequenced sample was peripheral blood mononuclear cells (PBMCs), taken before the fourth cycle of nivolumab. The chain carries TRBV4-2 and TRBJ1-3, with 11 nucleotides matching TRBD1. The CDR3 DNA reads TGTGCCAGCAGCCAAGAAGTAGGGACAGGGGGACGCCTTAGCTCTGGAAACACCATATATTTT. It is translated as CASSQEVGTGGRLSSGNTIYF.